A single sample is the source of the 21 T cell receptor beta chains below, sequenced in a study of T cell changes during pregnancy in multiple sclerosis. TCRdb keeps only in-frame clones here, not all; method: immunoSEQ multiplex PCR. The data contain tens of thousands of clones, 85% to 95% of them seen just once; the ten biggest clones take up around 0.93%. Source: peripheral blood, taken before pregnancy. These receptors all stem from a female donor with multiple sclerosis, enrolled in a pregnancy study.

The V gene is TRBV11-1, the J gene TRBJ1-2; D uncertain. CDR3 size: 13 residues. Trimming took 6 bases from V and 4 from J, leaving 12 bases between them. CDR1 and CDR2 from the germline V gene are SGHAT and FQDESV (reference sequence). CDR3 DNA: TGTGCCAGCAGTAACCGGGTCCCCTATGGCTACACCTTC. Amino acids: CASSNRVPYGYTF.

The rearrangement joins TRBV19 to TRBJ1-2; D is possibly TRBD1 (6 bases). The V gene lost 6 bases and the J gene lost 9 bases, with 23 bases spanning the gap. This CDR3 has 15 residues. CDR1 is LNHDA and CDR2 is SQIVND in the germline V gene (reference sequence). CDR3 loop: CASRSADRPPTSYTF. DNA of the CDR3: TGTGCCAGTAGATCCGCTGACAGGCCTCCTACGAGCTACACCTTC.

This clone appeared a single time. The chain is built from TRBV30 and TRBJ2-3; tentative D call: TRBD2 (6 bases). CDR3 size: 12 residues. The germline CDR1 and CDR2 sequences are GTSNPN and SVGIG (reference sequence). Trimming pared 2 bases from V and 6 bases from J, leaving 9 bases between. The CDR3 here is CAWSPLADTQYF. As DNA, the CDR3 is TGTGCCTGGAGTCCCCTAGCGGATACGCAGTATTTT.

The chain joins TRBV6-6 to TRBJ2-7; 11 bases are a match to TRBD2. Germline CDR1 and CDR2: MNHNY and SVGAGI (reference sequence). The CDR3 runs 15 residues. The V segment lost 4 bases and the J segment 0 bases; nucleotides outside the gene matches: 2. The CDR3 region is CASSSSGRSSYEQYF. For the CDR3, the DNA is TGTGCCAGCAGTTCTAGCGGGAGGAGCTCCTACGAGCAGTACTTC.

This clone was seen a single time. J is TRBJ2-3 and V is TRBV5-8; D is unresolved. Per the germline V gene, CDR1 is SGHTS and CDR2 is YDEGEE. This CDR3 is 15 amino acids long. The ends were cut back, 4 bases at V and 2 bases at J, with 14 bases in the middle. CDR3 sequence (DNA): TGTGCCAGCAGCCGACCTACCGGGTTCACAGATACGCAGTATTTT. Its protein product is CASSRPTGFTDTQYF.

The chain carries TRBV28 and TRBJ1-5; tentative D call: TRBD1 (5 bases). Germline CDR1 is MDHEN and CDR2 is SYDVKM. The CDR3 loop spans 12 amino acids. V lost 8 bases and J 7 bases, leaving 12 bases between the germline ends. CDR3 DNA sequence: TGTGCCAGCTACCAGGGAAAGCAGCCCCAGCATTTT. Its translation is CASYQGKQPQHF.

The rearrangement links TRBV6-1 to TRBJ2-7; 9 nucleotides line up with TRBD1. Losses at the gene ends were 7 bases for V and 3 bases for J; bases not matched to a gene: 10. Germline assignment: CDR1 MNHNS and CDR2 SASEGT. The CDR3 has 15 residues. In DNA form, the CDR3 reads TGTGCCAGCACACCTTCCGGGACAGGGAACTACGAGCAGTACTTC. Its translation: CASTPSGTGNYEQYF.

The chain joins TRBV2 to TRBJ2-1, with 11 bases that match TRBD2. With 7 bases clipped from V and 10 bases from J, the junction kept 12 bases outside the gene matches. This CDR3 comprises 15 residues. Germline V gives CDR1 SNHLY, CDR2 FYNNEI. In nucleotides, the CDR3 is TGTGCCAGCACCGAGGGGACTAGCGGCGCTCAGGAGCAGTTCTTC. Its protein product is CASTEGTSGAQEQFF.

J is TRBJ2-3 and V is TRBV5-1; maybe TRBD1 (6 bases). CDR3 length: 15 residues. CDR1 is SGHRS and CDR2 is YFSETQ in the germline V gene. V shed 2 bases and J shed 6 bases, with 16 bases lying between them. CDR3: CASSFRGHESDTQYF. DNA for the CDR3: TGCGCCAGCAGCTTCAGGGGTCATGAATCCGATACGCAGTATTTT.

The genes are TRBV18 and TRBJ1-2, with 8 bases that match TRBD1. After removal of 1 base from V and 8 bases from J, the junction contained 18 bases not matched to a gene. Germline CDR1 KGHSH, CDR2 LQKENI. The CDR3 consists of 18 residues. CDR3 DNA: TGTGCCAGCTCACCACTTCCGGGACAGGATTATTGGCGGTACGGCTACACCTTC. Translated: CASSPLPGQDYWRYGYTF.

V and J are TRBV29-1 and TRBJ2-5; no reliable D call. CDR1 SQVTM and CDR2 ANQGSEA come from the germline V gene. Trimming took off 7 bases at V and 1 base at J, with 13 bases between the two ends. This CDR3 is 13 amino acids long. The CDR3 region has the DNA TGCAGCGCCGCTATGGCGGTCCAAGAGACCCAGTACTTC. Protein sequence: CSAAMAVQETQYF.

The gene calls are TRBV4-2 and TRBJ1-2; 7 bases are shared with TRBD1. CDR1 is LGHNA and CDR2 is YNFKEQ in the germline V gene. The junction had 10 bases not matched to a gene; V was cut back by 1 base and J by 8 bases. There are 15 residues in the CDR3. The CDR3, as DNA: TGTGCCAGCAGCCAAGGCCCAACAGGGGCGGAGGGCTACACCTTC. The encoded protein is CASSQGPTGAEGYTF.

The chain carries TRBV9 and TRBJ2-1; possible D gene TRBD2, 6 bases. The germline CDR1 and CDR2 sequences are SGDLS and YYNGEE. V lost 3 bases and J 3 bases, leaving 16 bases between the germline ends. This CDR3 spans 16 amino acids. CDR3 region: CASSGRGAPNYNEQFF. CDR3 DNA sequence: TGTGCCAGCAGCGGCCGCGGGGCACCAAACTACAATGAGCAGTTCTTC.

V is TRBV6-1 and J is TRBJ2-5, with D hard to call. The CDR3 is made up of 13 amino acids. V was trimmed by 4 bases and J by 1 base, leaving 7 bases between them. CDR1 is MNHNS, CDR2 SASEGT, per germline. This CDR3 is CASSVGSQETQYF. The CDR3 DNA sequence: TGTGCCAGCAGTGTGGGCTCCCAAGAGACCCAGTACTTC.

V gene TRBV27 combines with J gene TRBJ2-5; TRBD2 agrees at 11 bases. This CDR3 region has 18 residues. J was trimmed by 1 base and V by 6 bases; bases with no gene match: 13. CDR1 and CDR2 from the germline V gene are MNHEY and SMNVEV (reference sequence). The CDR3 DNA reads TGTGCCAGCAGCCGATACGGGGGAGGGACTAGCGGCCAAGAGACCCAGTACTTC. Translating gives CASSRYGGGTSGQETQYF.

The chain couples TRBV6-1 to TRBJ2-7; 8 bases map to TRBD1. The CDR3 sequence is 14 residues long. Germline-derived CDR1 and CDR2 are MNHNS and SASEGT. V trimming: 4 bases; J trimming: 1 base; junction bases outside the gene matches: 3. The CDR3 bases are TGTGCCAGCAGTGTGGGACAGGTGTCCTACGAGCAGTACTTC. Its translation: CASSVGQVSYEQYF.

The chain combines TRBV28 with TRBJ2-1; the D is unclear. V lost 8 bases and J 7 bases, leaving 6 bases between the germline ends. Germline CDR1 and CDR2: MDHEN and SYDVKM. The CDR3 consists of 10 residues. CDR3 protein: CASGLNEQFF. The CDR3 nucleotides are TGTGCCAGCGGTCTAAATGAGCAGTTCTTC.

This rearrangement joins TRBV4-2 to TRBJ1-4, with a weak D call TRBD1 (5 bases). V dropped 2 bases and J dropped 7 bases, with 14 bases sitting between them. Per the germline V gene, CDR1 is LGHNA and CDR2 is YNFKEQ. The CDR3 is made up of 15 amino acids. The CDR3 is CASSQKRGPGEKLFF. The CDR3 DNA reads TGTGCCAGCAGCCAAAAAAGGGGCCCTGGTGAAAAACTGTTTTTT.

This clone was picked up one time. CDR3 nucleotide sequence: TGTGCCAGCAGCTTATTGACTAGCTGGAACAATGAGCAGTTCTTC. Residues: CASSLLTSWNNEQFF. The rearrangement uses TRBV11-2 and TRBJ2-1, with 7 positions matching TRBD2. Germline V gene sequence: CDR1 SGHAT, CDR2 FQNNGV. The CDR3 loop spans 15 amino acids. The ends lost 2 bases at V and 5 bases at J; junction bases unmatched: 6.

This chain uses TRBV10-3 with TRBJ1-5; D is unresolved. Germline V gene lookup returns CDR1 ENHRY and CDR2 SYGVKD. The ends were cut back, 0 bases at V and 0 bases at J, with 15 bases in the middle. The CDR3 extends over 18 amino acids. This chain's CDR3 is CAISESVDFPNSNQPQHF. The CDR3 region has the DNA TGTGCCATCAGTGAGTCGGTAGACTTCCCTAATAGCAATCAGCCCCAGCATTTT.

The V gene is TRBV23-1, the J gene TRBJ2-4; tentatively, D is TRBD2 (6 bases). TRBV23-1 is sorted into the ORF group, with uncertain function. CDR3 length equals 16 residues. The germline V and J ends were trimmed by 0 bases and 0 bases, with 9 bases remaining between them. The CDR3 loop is CASSQSEGRAKNIQYF. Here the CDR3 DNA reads TGCGCCAGCAGTCAATCGGAGGGGAGAGCCAAAAACATTCAGTACTTC.